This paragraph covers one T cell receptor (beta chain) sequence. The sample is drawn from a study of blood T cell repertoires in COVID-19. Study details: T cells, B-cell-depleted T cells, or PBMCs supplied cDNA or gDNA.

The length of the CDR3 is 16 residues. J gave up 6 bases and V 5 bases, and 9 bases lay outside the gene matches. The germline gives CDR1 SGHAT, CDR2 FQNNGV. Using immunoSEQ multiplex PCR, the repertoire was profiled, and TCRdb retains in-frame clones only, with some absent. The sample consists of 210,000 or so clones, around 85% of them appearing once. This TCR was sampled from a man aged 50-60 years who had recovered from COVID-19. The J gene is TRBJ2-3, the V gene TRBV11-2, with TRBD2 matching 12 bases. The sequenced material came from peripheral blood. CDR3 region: CASSPRLAGVGDTQYF. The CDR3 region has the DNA TGTGCCAGCAGCCCGAGACTAGCGGGAGTTGGGGATACGCAGTATTTT.